Each of the 28 T cell receptor beta chains below was sequenced from the same sample in a study of OX40 agonist ivuxolimab in advanced cancers. Assay used: immunoSEQ multiplex PCR; TCRdb lists only in-frame clones, some missing. Of about 62,000 clones listed, 92% are singletons. The sequencing used CD4+ or CD8+ T cells sorted from blood, collected in a trial of the OX40 agonist ivuxolimab. The receptors here all came from an adult with an advanced solid tumor such as melanoma, head and neck, liver or kidney cancer.

The chain couples TRBV29-1 to TRBJ2-2; a possible D gene is TRBD2 (5 bases). Trimming took 5 bases from V and 0 from J, leaving 7 bases between them. This CDR3 has 13 residues. CDR1 is SQVTM, CDR2 ANQGSEA, per germline. The CDR3 sequence is CSVRTSNTGELFF. CDR3 coding DNA: TGCAGCGTTAGGACTTCGAACACCGGGGAGCTGTTTTTT.

The rearrangement links TRBV30 to TRBJ1-5; D may be TRBD1 (5 bases). Germline V gene lookup returns CDR1 GTSNPN and CDR2 SVGIG (reference sequence). V was cut by 1 base and J by 7 bases, with 14 bases left in between. The CDR3 is made up of 14 amino acids. The CDR3 coding sequence is TGTGCCTGGAGTGGCGGGGCCCCTAGGCAGCCCCAGCATTTT. Protein: CAWSGGAPRQPQHF.

This sequence joins TRBV27 and TRBJ1-2; 7 bases line up with TRBD1. V lost 5 bases and J lost 7; bases outside the gene matches: 4. Germline V lookup: CDR1 MNHEY, CDR2 SMNVEV (reference sequence). This CDR3 is 12 amino acids long. CDR3 sequence reads: CASSPTGFGYTF. The CDR3, as DNA: TGTGCCAGCAGTCCGACAGGGTTTGGCTACACCTTC.

The chain combines TRBV11-2 with TRBJ2-7; D tentatively fits TRBD1 or TRBD2 (6 bases each). The germline V gene has CDR1 SGHAT and CDR2 FQNNGV. CDR3 length: 15 amino acids. V lost 5 bases and J 4 bases, leaving 18 bases between the germline ends. CDR3 in amino acids: CASSPSSGGGYEQYF. For the CDR3, the DNA is TGTGCCAGCAGCCCAAGTAGCGGAGGGGGGTACGAGCAGTACTTC.

The chain links TRBV2 to TRBJ1-4; tentatively, D is TRBD1 (5 bases). The CDR3 is 14 residues long. Germline CDR1 reads SNHLY; CDR2 reads FYNNEI. V was cut by 10 bases and J by 0 bases, with 12 bases left in between. Written as DNA, the CDR3 is TGTGCCATCGATCAGGGTGCAACTAATGAAAAACTGTTTTTT. Residues: CAIDQGATNEKLFF. Based on the CDR3 plus reference TRBV2 and TRBJ1-4, the full variable domain is EPEVTQTPSHQVTQMGQEVILRCVPISNHLYFYWYRQILGQKVEFLVSFYNNEISEKSEIFDDQFSVERPDGSNFTLKIRSTKLEDSAMYFCAIDQGATNEKLFFGSGTQLSVL.

V is TRBV6-1 and J is TRBJ1-5; TRBD1 might be the D (5 bases). The germline CDR1 and CDR2 sequences are MNHNS and SASEGT. Trimming cost V 3 bases and J 7 bases, with 7 bases left between them. This CDR3 region has 12 residues. CDR3 sequence reads: CASSERGQPQHF. The CDR3 DNA sequence: TGTGCCAGCAGTGAGAGGGGACAGCCCCAGCATTTT.

The rearrangement links TRBV5-1 to TRBJ2-4; TRBD2 matches at 16 bases. Germline V gives CDR1 SGHRS, CDR2 YFSETQ. This CDR3 has 15 residues. With 4 bases clipped from V and 8 bases from J, the junction kept 3 bases outside the gene matches. The CDR3 DNA is TGCGCCAGCAGCGGCGGGACTAGCGGGAGGGACATTCAGTACTTC. Amino acids: CASSGGTSGRDIQYF.

The chain has TRBV7-2 and TRBJ2-7; TRBD2 matches at 10 bases. V lost 4 bases and J lost 0; bases outside the gene matches: 3. The CDR3 covers 15 residues. The V gene's germline CDR1 is SGHTA and CDR2 FQGNSA. The CDR3 here is CASSSTSGVSYEQYF. The CDR3, as DNA: TGTGCCAGCAGCTCAACTAGCGGGGTCTCCTACGAGCAGTACTTC.

A few counts support this clone. The chain couples TRBV29-1 to TRBJ2-7; the match to TRBD2 covers 8 bases. Looked up from germline, CDR1 is SQVTM and CDR2 is ANQGSEA. There are 14 residues in the CDR3. After removal of 4 bases from V and 7 bases from J, the junction contained 12 bases not matched to a gene. The CDR3 region is CSVAVGERGLEQYF. The CDR3 nucleotides are TGCAGCGTTGCAGTTGGAGAGCGGGGGTTGGAGCAGTACTTC.

The V gene is TRBV5-1, the J gene TRBJ2-7; TRBD1 might be the D (8 bases). This CDR3 contains 14 residues. Germline CDR1 is SGHRS and CDR2 is YFSETQ. With 5 bases removed from V and 3 bases from J, the gap between germline ends came to 15 bases. CDR3 sequence (DNA): TGCGCCAGCAGTTCGACAGGGGAGGGCTACGAGCAGTACTTC. This encodes CASSSTGEGYEQYF.

The chain carries TRBV9 and TRBJ1-4; perhaps TRBD1 as D (5 bases). Between the trimmed V and J ends, which lost 1 base and 6 bases, there was a span of 10 bases. CDR1 is SGDLS and CDR2 is YYNGEE in the germline V gene. There are 14 residues in the CDR3. The CDR3 loop is CASSVRGADEKLFF. Here the CDR3 DNA reads TGTGCCAGCAGCGTAAGGGGAGCAGATGAAAAACTGTTTTTT.

The rearrangement links TRBV4-1 to TRBJ2-5; 7 bases match TRBD2. Germline CDR1 and CDR2: MGHRA and YSYEKL. The CDR3 length is 15 residues. The ends lost 0 bases at V and 5 bases at J; junction bases unmatched: 6. This CDR3 reads CASSQDMGGHETQYF. In nucleotides, the CDR3 is TGCGCCAGCAGCCAAGATATGGGAGGGCATGAGACCCAGTACTTC.

This rearrangement joins TRBV5-1 to TRBJ2-7; D perhaps matches TRBD2 (6 bases). V lost 4 bases and J 3 bases, leaving 11 bases between the germline ends. CDR3 length equals 13 residues. Germline values: CDR1 SGHRS, CDR2 YFSETQ. As DNA, the CDR3 is TGCGCCAGCAGCCCGGGACTTTTCTACGAGCAGTACTTC. It encodes CASSPGLFYEQYF.

The chain joins TRBV5-1 to TRBJ1-1; D call uncertain. Germline loops: CDR1 SGHRS, CDR2 YFSETQ. Trimming shortened V by 0 bases and J by 3 bases, and 6 bases separated the two germline ends. The CDR3 loop spans 13 amino acids. CDR3 loop: CASSLDGDTEAFF. In DNA, the CDR3 is TGCGCCAGCAGCTTGGACGGGGACACTGAAGCTTTCTTT. The full variable domain, in which reference TRBV5-1 and TRBJ1-1 provide the parts outside the CDR3, is KAGVTQTPRYLIKTRGQQVTLSCSPISGHRSVSWYQQTPGQGLQFLFEYFSETQRNKGNFPGRFSGRQFSNSRSEMNVSTLELGDSALYLCASSLDGDTEAFFGQGTRLTVV.

V usage is TRBV5-4 and J usage is TRBJ1-4; 9 bases line up with TRBD1. Germline V gene sequence: CDR1 SGHNT, CDR2 YYREEE (reference sequence). J gave up 8 bases and V 4 bases, and 6 bases lay outside the gene matches. The CDR3 runs 14 residues. In DNA form, the CDR3 reads TGTGCCAGCAGCCCGGGACAGGGAGGGGAAAAACTGTTTTTT. This gives the protein CASSPGQGGEKLFF.

The V gene is TRBV15, the J gene TRBJ1-3; D uncertain. The germline V gene has CDR1 LNHNV and CDR2 YYDKDF (reference sequence). This CDR3 contains 17 residues. V lost 0 bases, J lost 0 bases, and 12 bases lay in between. The CDR3 DNA reads as TGTGCCACCAGCAGAGATCGGAAGATTTTCTCTGGAAACACCATATATTTT. It translates to CATSRDRKIFSGNTIYF. Complete variable domain (other parts from reference TRBV15 and TRBJ1-3): DAMVIQNPRYQVTQFGKPVTLSCSQTLNHNVMYWYQQKSSQAPKLLFHYYDKDFNNEADTPDNFQSRRPNTSFCFLDIRSPGLGDTAMYLCATSRDRKIFSGNTIYFGEGSWLTVV.

The J gene is TRBJ2-3, the V gene TRBV30; D might be TRBD2 (6 bases). Per the germline V gene, CDR1 is GTSNPN and CDR2 is SVGIG (reference sequence). V was trimmed by 4 bases and J by 2 bases, leaving 16 bases between them. CDR3 size: 15 residues. This CDR3 reads CAWTRGGLITDTQYF. Written as DNA, the CDR3 is TGTGCCTGGACGCGTGGGGGACTGATCACAGATACGCAGTATTTT.

The rearrangement uses TRBV5-1 and TRBJ2-2; 7 positions agree with TRBD2. J gave up 0 bases and V 2 bases, and 10 bases lay outside the gene matches. Germline CDR1 is SGHRS and CDR2 is YFSETQ. CDR3 length equals 18 residues. The CDR3 protein is CASSFVLLGLANTGELFF. The CDR3 DNA follows: TGCGCCAGCAGCTTCGTTCTCTTAGGACTAGCGAACACCGGGGAGCTGTTTTTT.

This chain joins TRBV29-1 and TRBJ2-7; D uncertain. Trimming removed 4 bases from V and 2 bases from J, with 6 bases in between. The CDR3 is 11 residues long. Germline loops: CDR1 SQVTM, CDR2 ANQGSEA. The CDR3 DNA sequence: TGCAGCGTTGGACTGGCCTACGAGCAGTACTTC. It is translated as CSVGLAYEQYF.

The genes are TRBV28 and TRBJ1-4; 7 bases align to TRBD1. Germline trimming cut 5 bases from V and 0 bases from J; bases unmatched to any gene: 6. The CDR3 is made up of 16 amino acids. CDR1 is MDHEN, CDR2 SYDVKM, per germline. This chain's CDR3 is CASSPGGRSTNEKLFF. CDR3 bases: TGTGCCAGCAGTCCAGGGGGGAGATCAACTAATGAAAAACTGTTTTTT.

This chain uses TRBV9 with TRBJ2-7; 7 bases fit TRBD2. Trimming removed 0 bases from V and 3 bases from J; junction bases left unmatched: 3. There are 14 residues in the CDR3. CDR1 and CDR2 (germline): SGDLS, YYNGEE. This CDR3 is CASSVGLAVYEQYF. The CDR3 DNA reads as TGTGCCAGCAGCGTAGGTCTAGCGGTCTACGAGCAGTACTTC. The full variable domain, with the rest looked up from reference TRBV9 and TRBJ2-7, is DSGVTQTPKHLITATGQRVTLRCSPRSGDLSVYWYQQSLDQGLQFLIQYYNGEERAKGNILERFSAQQFPDLHSELNLSSLELGDSALYFCASSVGLAVYEQYFGPGTRLTVT.

The rearrangement uses TRBV5-4 and TRBJ2-1; no reliable D call. Germline assignment: CDR1 SGHNT and CDR2 YYREEE (reference sequence). The length of the CDR3 is 14 residues. Trimming shortened V by 2 bases and J by 5 bases, and 11 bases separated the two germline ends. The CDR3 nucleotides are TGTGCCAGCAGCTTAGAGCCGGCGCACAATGAGCAGTTCTTC. Amino acid sequence: CASSLEPAHNEQFF.

The V call is TRBV5-5, the J call TRBJ2-2, with D perhaps matching TRBD1 (6 bases). V was cut by 3 bases and J by 6 bases, with 12 bases left in between. Germline V CDR1 and CDR2: SGHKS, YYEKEE (reference sequence). This CDR3 region has 14 residues. CDR3 loop: CASSSRGLAGELFF. CDR3 nucleotides: TGTGCCAGCAGCTCGAGGGGGTTGGCCGGGGAGCTGTTTTTT.

V and J are TRBV27 and TRBJ1-2, with D tentatively TRBD1 (5 bases). Germline V CDR1 and CDR2: MNHEY, SMNVEV (reference sequence). Trimming took off 6 bases at V and 1 base at J, with 12 bases between the two ends. This CDR3 spans 14 amino acids. The CDR3 coding sequence is TGTGCCAGCAGCCTAGGACACGATAACTATGGCTACACCTTC. This gives the protein CASSLGHDNYGYTF.

The V call is TRBV28, the J call TRBJ1-1; possible D gene TRBD1, 5 bases. This CDR3 region has 14 residues. The germline gives CDR1 MDHEN, CDR2 SYDVKM. V was pared by 6 bases and J by 6 bases, with 17 bases between. In DNA, the CDR3 is TGTGCCAGCAGCCCGGTTGGGGGTTTAGCTGAAGCTTTCTTT. It translates to CASSPVGGLAEAFF.

The V gene is TRBV4-1, the J gene TRBJ2-7, with unresolved D. This CDR3 is 15 amino acids long. The V end was cut by 0 bases, the J end by 0 bases, with 9 bases between. Germline CDR1 is MGHRA and CDR2 is YSYEKL. CDR3: CASSQDEAASYEQYF. DNA of the CDR3: TGCGCCAGCAGCCAAGATGAGGCGGCCTCCTACGAGCAGTACTTC.

The chain couples TRBV6-4 to TRBJ2-7, with D possibly being TRBD2 (5 bases). V lost 3 bases and J lost 5, with 11 bases in between. This CDR3 is built from 13 residues. The V gene's germline CDR1 is MRHNA and CDR2 SNTAGT. CDR3 nucleotides: TGTGCCAGCAGTGATCCGGGGAAGGACGAGCAGTACTTC. Translating it yields CASSDPGKDEQYF.

V usage is TRBV25-1 and J usage is TRBJ1-6; TRBD1 matches at 7 bases. After removal of 4 bases from V and 7 bases from J, the junction contained 7 bases not matched to a gene. CDR3 length equals 15 residues. From germline, CDR1 is MGHDK and CDR2 SYGVNS. This CDR3 is CASSGLQGENSPLHF. CDR3 in DNA: TGTGCCAGCAGTGGTCTGCAGGGGGAGAATTCACCCCTCCACTTT.